Each of the 26 T cell receptor beta chains below was sequenced from the same sample in a study of vaccination effects on CD4 cells after COVID-19. These receptors are not linked to any known antigen. Some clones are missing from TCRdb's copy, which holds only in-frame ones; the method was immunoSEQ multiplex PCR. The sample carries approximately 16,000 clones, approximately 70% recorded once. CD4+ T cells specific for antigen were expanded with viral peptide pools by the ViraFEST assay before sequencing. Upon completion of 10 to 11 days in culture, CD4+ T cells were isolated. Of the BNT162b2 and mRNA-1273 vaccines, participants received two doses of one or the other. Sequenced here: CD4+ T cells from PBMCs cultured with SARS-CoV-2 spike peptides, sampled after COVID-19 vaccination. These receptors were taken from a human donor who received a COVID-19 vaccine.

Only a few counts were recorded for this clone. V is TRBV7-9 and J is TRBJ1-1; 8 bases agree with TRBD1. Per germline, CDR1 SEHNR and CDR2 FQNEAQ (reference sequence). This CDR3 has 14 residues. The V segment lost 3 bases and the J segment 3 bases; nucleotides outside the gene matches: 3. The CDR3 spells CASSLTGADTEAFF. CDR3 DNA sequence: TGTGCCAGCAGCTTGACAGGGGCGGACACTGAAGCTTTCTTT.

CDR3 nucleotide sequence: TGTGCCAGCAGGGAGACGGCTTCCTACGAGCAGTACTTC. Protein: CASRETASYEQYF. J is TRBJ2-7 and V is TRBV25-1; no clear D. The CDR3 spans 13 residues. The germline gives CDR1 MGHDK, CDR2 SYGVNS. The ends were cut back, 6 bases at V and 1 base at J, with 10 bases in the middle.

The rearrangement uses TRBV10-3 and TRBJ1-4, with D tentatively TRBD1 (5 bases). V shed 10 bases and J shed 5 bases, with 14 bases lying between them. CDR1 and CDR2 from the germline V gene are ENHRY and SYGVKD. The CDR3 has 13 residues. CDR3: CATGTELNEKLFF. In DNA form, the CDR3 reads TGTGCCACGGGGACGGAATTAAATGAAAAACTGTTTTTT.

This clone is labeled as medium-sized. The genes are TRBV14 and TRBJ1-3; no reliable D call. The germline gives CDR1 SGHDN, CDR2 FVKESK. With 1 base removed from V and 3 bases from J, the gap between germline ends came to 13 bases. There are 16 residues in the CDR3. In nucleotides, the CDR3 is TGTGCCAGCAGCCAAGGAGCAGGATTCAGTGGAAACACCATATATTTT. Protein product: CASSQGAGFSGNTIYF.

J is TRBJ2-3 and V is TRBV4-1; 10 bases match TRBD1. Germline V gene data show CDR1 as MGHRA and CDR2 as YSYEKL. Trimming cost V 4 bases and J 6 bases; bases outside gene matches: 10. The CDR3 consists of 16 residues. The CDR3 region is CASSPGQGNNLDTQYF. The CDR3 DNA reads TGCGCCAGCAGCCCGGGACAGGGGAATAACTTGGATACGCAGTATTTT.

The V gene is TRBV7-9, the J gene TRBJ1-6; 10 bases line up with TRBD1. Germline V CDR1 and CDR2: SEHNR, FQNEAQ (reference sequence). Trimming cost V 0 bases and J 7 bases; bases outside gene matches: 3. The CDR3 totals 16 residues. CDR3: CASSLATGQGNSPLHF. In DNA, the CDR3 is TGTGCCAGCAGCTTAGCGACGGGACAGGGGAATTCACCCCTCCACTTT.

The rearrangement links TRBV11-2 to TRBJ1-2; 9 nucleotides agree with TRBD1. V gave up 5 bases and J gave up 6 bases; unmatched junction bases: 13. This CDR3 contains 16 residues. Germline CDR1 SGHAT, CDR2 FQNNGV. CDR3 in amino acids: CASSHFRDREVNGYTF. Written as DNA, the CDR3 is TGTGCCAGCAGCCATTTCCGGGACAGGGAAGTAAATGGCTACACCTTC.

This sequence joins TRBV9 and TRBJ1-6; 9 bases fit TRBD1. The germline V gene has CDR1 SGDLS and CDR2 YYNGEE. This CDR3 has 14 amino acids. V gave up 3 bases and J gave up 9 bases; unmatched junction bases: 4. The CDR3 DNA sequence: TGTGCCAGCAGCGCGCGGGACAGGGCTTCACCCCTCCACTTT. Translated, it gives CASSARDRASPLHF.

This clone was seen only once. J is TRBJ2-5 and V is TRBV28; D is ambiguous. Trimming removed 5 bases at V and 0 bases at J, with 7 bases between. In germline, CDR1 is MDHEN, CDR2 SYDVKM. The CDR3 is made up of 13 amino acids. The CDR3 here is CASSRRDQETQYF. DNA for the CDR3: TGTGCCAGCAGTCGCCGGGACCAAGAGACCCAGTACTTC.

Concerning this clone itself: One junction end disagrees with the germline gene, perhaps due to a read error. J is TRBJ1-1 and V is TRBV6-1; D is possibly TRBD1 (6 bases). Germline CDR1 MNHNS, CDR2 SASEGT. The length of the CDR3 is 13 residues. The CDR3 reads CASREGGYTEAFF. The DNA for the CDR3 is TGTGCCAGCCGTGAGGGGGGTTACACTGAAGCTTTCTTT.

The CDR3: CASSQGAGRSGNTIYF. In DNA form, the CDR3 reads TGCGCCAGCAGCCAAGGGGCAGGACGCTCTGGAAACACCATATATTTT. V is TRBV4-3 and J is TRBJ1-3; D is undetermined. Germline CDR1 is LGHNA and CDR2 is YSLEER. CDR3 length: 16 amino acids. Trimming removed 1 base at V and 0 bases at J, with 10 bases between.

This chain uses TRBV3-1 (or the pseudogene TRBV3-2) with TRBJ2-6, with TRBD2 as a possible D gene (5 bases). The CDR3 sequence is 16 residues long. Germline V CDR1 and CDR2: LGHDT, YNNKEL (reference sequence). Trimming removed 1 base at V and 2 bases at J, with 9 bases between. The CDR3 sequence: CASSQVLGAGANVLTF. CDR3 coding DNA: TGTGCCAGCAGCCAAGTACTAGGAGCTGGGGCCAACGTCCTGACTTTC.

The V gene is TRBV28, the J gene TRBJ1-2, with D possibly TRBD1 on 5 matching bases. CDR3 length: 14 residues. Per germline, CDR1 MDHEN and CDR2 SYDVKM. The V and J ends lost 2 bases and 3 bases respectively, with 10 bases between them. DNA of the CDR3: TGTGCCAGCAGTTTAGTTTTGACAGACTATGGCTACACCTTC. Its protein is CASSLVLTDYGYTF.

The chain uses TRBV28 and TRBJ2-3, with TRBD1 as a possible D gene (6 bases). The CDR3 totals 14 residues. In germline, CDR1 is MDHEN, CDR2 SYDVKM. V gave up 6 bases and J gave up 2 bases, with 12 bases separating them. Here the CDR3 reads CASSQGHLTDTQYF. For the CDR3, the DNA is TGTGCCAGCAGCCAGGGACACCTCACAGATACGCAGTATTTT. The entire variable domain, with the rest obtained from reference TRBV28 and TRBJ2-3, is as follows: DVKVTQSSRYLVKRTGEKVFLECVQDMDHENMFWYRQDPGLGLRLIYFSYDVKMKEKGDIPEGYSVSREKKERFSLILESASTNQTSMYLCASSQGHLTDTQYFGPGTRLTVL.

Within the sample, this clone is medium-sized (0.01 to 0.1%). The chain is built from TRBV11-2 and TRBJ1-2; 10 positions agree with TRBD1. The CDR3 runs to 14 residues. The germline CDR1 and CDR2 sequences are SGHAT and FQNNGV. V gave up 4 bases and J gave up 8 bases; unmatched junction bases: 7. CDR3 protein: CASSSRDRGLGYTF. The CDR3, as DNA: TGTGCCAGCAGCTCCCGGGACAGGGGTTTGGGCTACACCTTC. The variable domain in full, completed from reference TRBV11-2 and TRBJ1-2, reads EAGVAQSPRYKIIEKRQSVAFWCNPISGHATLYWYQQILGQGPKLLIQFQNNGVVDDSQLPKDRFSAERLKGVDSTLKIQPAKLEDSAVYLCASSSRDRGLGYTFGSGTRLTVV.

This chain joins TRBV27 and TRBJ2-7; 8 positions match TRBD1. V gave up 6 bases and J gave up 6 bases; unmatched junction bases: 10. CDR1 MNHEY and CDR2 SMNVEV come from the germline V gene (reference sequence). The CDR3 length is 14 residues. For the CDR3, the DNA is TGTGCCAGCAGATTTGGGACAGGCGTAGGCGAGCAGTACTTC. The encoded protein is CASRFGTGVGEQYF.

By sample fraction, this clone is medium-sized. V and J are TRBV6-5 and TRBJ1-2, with 8 positions matching TRBD1. Trimming at V came to 7 bases and at J to 1 base, leaving 5 bases not matched to a gene. Germline CDR1 MNHEY, CDR2 SVGAGI. CDR3 length: 14 amino acids. CDR3 coding DNA: TGTGCCAGCACGGACAGGGACCTTAACTATGGCTACACCTTC. It yields the protein CASTDRDLNYGYTF.

This clone was recorded only once. The chain combines TRBV7-2 with TRBJ2-7; the D gene is possibly TRBD1 (6 bases). Germline V lookup: CDR1 SGHTA, CDR2 FQGNSA. V was pared by 4 bases and J by 0 bases, with 10 bases between. This CDR3 spans 14 amino acids. In DNA, the CDR3 is TGTGCCAGCAGCTACACAGGGTACTCCTACGAGCAGTACTTC. Translating gives CASSYTGYSYEQYF.

This clone was picked up one time. Here the CDR3 reads CASSYFRAGANVLTF. The CDR3 nucleotides are TGTGCCAGCAGTTACTTCAGGGCTGGGGCCAACGTCCTGACTTTC. The V and J genes are TRBV6-6 and TRBJ2-6; D perhaps matches TRBD1 (5 bases). The V end was cut by 1 base, the J end by 2 bases, with 6 bases between. This CDR3 comprises 15 residues. CDR1 and CDR2 (germline): MNHNY, SVGAGI (reference sequence).

V is TRBV3-1 (or the pseudogene TRBV3-2) and J is TRBJ2-7; D is uncertain. The germline CDR1 and CDR2 sequences are LGHDT and YNNKEL (reference sequence). Trimming stripped 1 base from V and 6 bases from J, with 13 bases between. CDR3 length: 14 residues. The CDR3 here is CASSQAVAALEQYF. CDR3 coding DNA: TGTGCCAGCAGCCAAGCCGTGGCCGCCCTCGAGCAGTACTTC.

The V and J genes are TRBV5-4 and TRBJ2-3, with 8 bases that match TRBD2. The CDR3 loop spans 16 amino acids. CDR1 is SGHNT, CDR2 YYREEE, per germline (reference sequence). V trimming: 0 bases; J trimming: 4 bases; junction bases outside the gene matches: 7. This chain's CDR3 is CASSLGGGRPPDTQYF. The CDR3 bases are TGTGCCAGCAGCTTGGGCGGCGGGAGGCCCCCAGATACGCAGTATTTT.

The chain recombines TRBV30 with TRBJ1-2, with a tentative D call TRBD1 (6 bases). Germline CDR1 reads GTSNPN; CDR2 reads SVGIG (reference sequence). V lost 4 bases to trimming and J lost 4 bases, with 16 bases between them. The CDR3 has 14 residues. CDR3 in DNA: TGTGCCTGGAACTCCTGGGGGCCAGTCTATGGCTACACCTTC. It translates to CAWNSWGPVYGYTF.

CDR3 nucleotides: TGTGCCAGCAGTCCCCGGACAGGGTTAGGCTACACCTTC. Protein: CASSPRTGLGYTF. The V gene is TRBV12-3 or TRBV12-4, the J gene TRBJ1-2; 8 bases are a match to TRBD1. V lost 5 bases to trimming and J lost 8 bases; unmatched junction nucleotides: 7. The CDR3 length is 13 residues.

The chain carries TRBV14 and TRBJ2-3; D not resolved. V lost 1 base, J lost 4 bases, and 3 bases lay in between. The CDR3 totals 12 residues. Germline CDR1 and CDR2: SGHDN and FVKESK. This chain's CDR3 is CASSQVSDTQYF. In DNA, the CDR3 is TGTGCCAGCAGCCAAGTCTCAGATACGCAGTATTTT.

This clone occurred once. The chain carries TRBV6-5 and TRBJ1-1; 10 bases match TRBD1. This CDR3 comprises 14 residues. The germline V gene has CDR1 MNHEY and CDR2 SVGAGI. With 7 bases clipped from V and 6 bases from J, the junction kept 8 bases outside the gene matches. CDR3 sequence reads: CASTPGQGISEAFF. The CDR3 DNA reads as TGTGCCAGCACCCCGGGACAGGGGATCTCTGAAGCTTTCTTT.

This rearrangement joins TRBV28 to TRBJ1-6; tentative D call: TRBD1 (5 bases). CDR3 length: 17 residues. Trimming took off 7 bases at V and 2 bases at J, with 18 bases between the two ends. Germline CDR1 MDHEN, CDR2 SYDVKM. The CDR3 DNA sequence: TGTGCCAGCACTCTGGGGGGGGTTTTGGCCTATAATTCACCCCTCCACTTT. Its protein is CASTLGGVLAYNSPLHF. The full variable domain, completed using reference TRBV28 and TRBJ1-6, is DVKVTQSSRYLVKRTGEKVFLECVQDMDHENMFWYRQDPGLGLRLIYFSYDVKMKEKGDIPEGYSVSREKKERFSLILESASTNQTSMYLCASTLGGVLAYNSPLHFGNGTRLTVT.